This is a list of T cell receptor beta chains from one sample in a study of cytomegalovirus exposure and HLA in healthy donors. Generated by immunoSEQ multiplex PCR, the TCRdb table keeps only in-frame clones and is missing some. The top ten clones hold over 1.1% of a sample with 150,000 to 200,000 clones, 70% to 85% of them seen once. Sequenced material: PBMCs. The receptors were sampled from a male donor in good health and CMV-seronegative. CDR3s include the opening cysteine and the closing phenylalanine or tryptophan. Each record gives: clone size, D gene, J gene, CDR3 length, V gene, CDR3 protein, CDR3 DNA. A D gene is named only where the DNA matches it firmly. Clone size is stated in some rows and not others, as once, few, many or a class when expanded.

clone size: -; D gene: TRBD1; J gene: TRBJ1-5; CDR3 length: 16; V gene: TRBV19; CDR3 protein: CASTTGPGQHNQPQHF; CDR3 DNA: TGTGCCAGTACCACAGGGCCGGGACAGCATAATCAGCCCCAGCATTTT
clone size: -; D gene: TRBD1; J gene: TRBJ2-2; CDR3 length: 19; V gene: TRBV7-8; CDR3 protein: CASSLASLLRTGHTGELFF; CDR3 DNA: TGTGCCAGCAGCTTAGCGTCCCTACTACGGACAGGGCACACCGGGGAGCTGTTTTTT
clone size: -; D gene: TRBD1; J gene: TRBJ2-7; CDR3 length: 15; V gene: TRBV11-1; CDR3 protein: CASSLRGTGNYEQYF; CDR3 DNA: TGTGCCAGCAGCTTAAGGGGGACAGGAAACTACGAGCAGTACTTC
clone size: -; D gene: TRBD2; J gene: TRBJ2-7; CDR3 length: 14; V gene: TRBV9; CDR3 protein: CASSPAGPSYEQYF; CDR3 DNA: TGTGCCAGCAGCCCAGCGGGACCGAGCTACGAGCAGTACTTC
clone size: -; D gene: TRBD1; J gene: TRBJ2-5; CDR3 length: 16; V gene: TRBV7-2; CDR3 protein: CASSLTLDRAQETQYF; CDR3 DNA: TGTGCCAGCAGCTTAACTTTGGACAGGGCACAAGAGACCCAGTACTTC
clone size: -; D gene: -; J gene: TRBJ1-2; CDR3 length: 13; V gene: TRBV5-4; CDR3 protein: CASSLESSYGYTF; CDR3 DNA: TGTGCCAGCAGCTTGGAGTCTAGCTATGGCTACACCTTC
clone size: -; D gene: TRBD1; J gene: TRBJ1-5; CDR3 length: 14; V gene: TRBV19; CDR3 protein: CASSIGRGHQPQHF; CDR3 DNA: TGTGCCAGTAGTATCGGCAGGGGGCATCAGCCCCAGCATTTT
clone size: once; D gene: -; J gene: TRBJ2-5; CDR3 length: 10; V gene: TRBV6-1; CDR3 protein: CASKEETQYF; CDR3 DNA: TGTGCCAGCAAGGAGGAGACCCAGTACTTC
clone size: -; D gene: TRBD1; J gene: TRBJ1-4; CDR3 length: 15; V gene: TRBV7-9; CDR3 protein: CASSLDTGANEKLFF; CDR3 DNA: TGTGCCAGCAGCTTAGATACAGGGGCTAATGAAAAACTGTTTTTT
clone size: few; D gene: TRBD1; J gene: TRBJ1-2; CDR3 length: 13; V gene: TRBV6-1; CDR3 protein: CASSDRQGDGYTF; CDR3 DNA: TGTGCCAGCAGTGATCGACAGGGGGATGGCTACACCTTC
clone size: -; D gene: -; J gene: TRBJ2-1; CDR3 length: 13; V gene: TRBV25-1; CDR3 protein: CASSAVGLLEQFF; CDR3 DNA: TGTGCCAGCAGTGCGGTCGGACTCCTCGAGCAGTTCTTC
clone size: -; D gene: -; J gene: TRBJ2-5; CDR3 length: 13; V gene: TRBV6-5; CDR3 protein: CASSYRTQETQYF; CDR3 DNA: TGTGCCAGCAGTTACCGGACACAAGAGACCCAGTACTTC
clone size: -; D gene: TRBD1; J gene: TRBJ2-3; CDR3 length: 13; V gene: TRBV6-6; CDR3 protein: CASSSGGKDTQYF; CDR3 DNA: TGTGCCAGCAGTTCAGGGGGAAAAGATACGCAGTATTTT
clone size: once; D gene: TRBD1; J gene: TRBJ1-2; CDR3 length: 13; V gene: TRBV6-6; CDR3 protein: CASSPLGQGLKTF; CDR3 DNA: TGTGCCAGCAGTCCGCTAGGACAGGGGCTTAAGACCTTC
clone size: -; D gene: -; J gene: TRBJ2-7; CDR3 length: 15; V gene: TRBV5-1; CDR3 protein: CASSLVNPPADEQYF; CDR3 DNA: TGCGCCAGCAGCTTGGTGAATCCCCCTGCGGACGAGCAGTACTTC
clone size: -; D gene: TRBD2; J gene: TRBJ2-1; CDR3 length: 15; V gene: TRBV7-8; CDR3 protein: CASSLSGSFYNEQFF; CDR3 DNA: TGTGCCAGCAGCCTTAGCGGGAGCTTCTACAATGAGCAGTTCTTC
clone size: few; D gene: -; J gene: TRBJ2-5; CDR3 length: 14; V gene: TRBV11-2; CDR3 protein: CASSPRVPEETQYF; CDR3 DNA: TGTGCCAGCAGCCCCAGGGTACCCGAAGAGACCCAGTACTTC
clone size: -; D gene: TRBD2; J gene: TRBJ2-4; CDR3 length: 14; V gene: TRBV11-2; CDR3 protein: CASSPGGGANIQYF; CDR3 DNA: TGTGCCAGCAGCCCCGGGGGAGGGGCAAACATTCAGTACTTC
clone size: once; D gene: TRBD2; J gene: TRBJ2-7; CDR3 length: 15; V gene: TRBV18; CDR3 protein: CASSLPGLAGYEQYF; CDR3 DNA: TGTGCCAGCTCGTTACCGGGACTAGCGGGCTACGAGCAGTACTTC